This T cell receptor (beta chain) was captured in a study of OX40 agonist ivuxolimab in advanced cancers. Across the study: Age averaged around 60 years (range about 23 to 80), and roughly 82% were male. Anti-PD-1, anti-PD-L1 or anti-CTLA-4 therapy given earlier was allowed, and about 38% had some.

Assay: immunoSEQ multiplex PCR; the TCRdb copy retains only in-frame clones and omits some. There are some 55,000 clones in the sample; roughly three quarters occur only once, and roughly 2.5% lies in the top ten. Autoimmune disease history or systemic immunosuppression was exclusionary. This clone was counted once. What it binds is not known. Overall study results and limits: Relative to CD4+, CD8+ T cells held more expanded clones on average.

CDR1 and CDR2 (germline): KGHSH, LQKENI. V dropped 3 bases and J dropped 7; count of bases not matched to a gene: 4. CDR3 length equals 16 residues. The source material was CD4+ or CD8+ T cells sorted from blood, sampled in a trial of the OX40 agonist ivuxolimab. The receptor comes from an adult with an advanced solid tumor such as melanoma, head and neck, liver or kidney cancer. The gene calls are TRBV18 and TRBJ2-1; 15 bases line up with TRBD2. CDR3 protein: CASSPSGTSGRNEQFF. CDR3 DNA: TGTGCCAGCTCACCTTCAGGGACTAGCGGGAGGAATGAGCAGTTCTTC.